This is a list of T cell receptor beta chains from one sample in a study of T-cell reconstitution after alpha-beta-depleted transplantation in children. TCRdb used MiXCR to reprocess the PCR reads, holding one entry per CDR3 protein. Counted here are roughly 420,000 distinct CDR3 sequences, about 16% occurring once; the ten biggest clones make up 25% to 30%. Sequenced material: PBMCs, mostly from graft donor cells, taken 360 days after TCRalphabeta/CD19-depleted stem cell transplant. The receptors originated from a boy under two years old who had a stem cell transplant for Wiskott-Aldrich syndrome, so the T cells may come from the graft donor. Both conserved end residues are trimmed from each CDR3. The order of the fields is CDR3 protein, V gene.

ASSLGQGTEQF	TRBV18
ASSPRAGAAQEQF	TRBV4-1
ASSPRPVGGEQY	TRBV5-5
ASSPRGPSSYNEQF	TRBV7-2
ASRMLGGANNEQF	TRBV13
SVAVTDTQY	TRBV29-1
ATSGSGSGYEQY	TRBV24-1
ASSLYVRGVTEAF	TRBV11-2
ASLGTTLYNEQF	TRBV5-6
ASSSGTSYPGELF	TRBV5-1
SIITPTDTQY	TRBV29-1
ASSLGEGRERKTQY	TRBV5-1
SAVRQANTEAF	TRBV29-1
ASGDRGNTGELF	TRBV5-1
ASSFGEINYGYT	TRBV28
SARDTGVGQETQY	TRBV20-1
SVSRRLARTDTQY	TRBV20-1
ASMALGGNIQY	TRBV18
ASSLWDSLKNEQY	TRBV12-3/TRBV12-4
SAGPRGRNNEQF	TRBV20-1
ASSLYWTNYEQY	TRBV5-6
ASSLAPTGRGDNEQF	TRBV5-1
ASSSIAGGVSSYEQY	TRBV7-9
ASSLQGPDTQY	TRBV7-9
ASSLGRYAGRRETQY	TRBV28
ASTLDATNEKLF	TRBV19
ASSLDVGGTDTQY	TRBV12-3/TRBV12-4
ASTQGHPALYGYT	TRBV12-3/TRBV12-4
ATSEPGLDYNEQF	TRBV24-1
ASGVGLGDTQY	TRBV2
AISAGQGADTQY	TRBV10-3
ASSFKRRVNQPQH	TRBV28
ASSPRGQTNEQF	TRBV12-3/TRBV12-4
ASSSDRETDTQY	TRBV11-1
ATSDFLAGTPSTDTQY	TRBV24-1
ASSSLHRFTQY	TRBV5-6
SARQRNRYNEQF	TRBV20-1
ASSFRGENSPLH	TRBV5-1
ASSVEDWLGDEQF	TRBV9
AISRDLNSPLH	TRBV10-3
ASSHLGDYEQF	TRBV4-3
ASSQIPETQY	TRBV14
ASSFRRGPTDTQY	TRBV5-1
AWSVQVQFYNEQF	TRBV30
ARGVDTQY	TRBV10-2
ASSKPGRSKY	TRBV21-1
ASSLIGTSLIYEQY	TRBV5-1
SVLKNSADTQY	TRBV29-1
ASKTAPESTEAF	TRBV7-2
ASSLTKGRSYEQY	TRBV7-9
ATSRTGGIVETQY	TRBV15
SAPPGQGATDTQY	TRBV29-1
SATTSGSSYEQY	TRBV20-1